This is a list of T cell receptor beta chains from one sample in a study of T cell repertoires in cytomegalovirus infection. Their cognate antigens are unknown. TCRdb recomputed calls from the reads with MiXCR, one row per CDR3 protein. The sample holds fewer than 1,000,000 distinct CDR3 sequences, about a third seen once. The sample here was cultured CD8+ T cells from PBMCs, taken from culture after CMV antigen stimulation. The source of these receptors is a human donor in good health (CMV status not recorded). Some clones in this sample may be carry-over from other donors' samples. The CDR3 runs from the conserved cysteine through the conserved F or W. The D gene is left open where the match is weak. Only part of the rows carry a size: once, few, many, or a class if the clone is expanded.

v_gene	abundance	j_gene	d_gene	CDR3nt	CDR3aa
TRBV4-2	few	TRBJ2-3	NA	TGTGCCAGCAGGTTGGGGGGTACGCAGTATTTT	CASRLGGTQYF
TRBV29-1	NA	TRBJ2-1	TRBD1	TGCAGCGTGCCGGGACAGCCTAACAATGAGCAGTTCTTC	CSVPGQPNNEQFF
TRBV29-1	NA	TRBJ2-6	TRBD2	TGCAGCGTGGACACCCGGGGGGGCGCTGGGGCCAACGTCCTGACTTTC	CSVDTRGGAGANVLTF
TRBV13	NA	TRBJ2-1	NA	TGTGCCAGCAGCTTTGACGGGTCGTCCAATGAGCAGTTCTTC	CASSFDGSSNEQFF
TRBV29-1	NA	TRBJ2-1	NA	TGCAGCGTTGCCCCTCATCTCAATGAGCAGTTCTTC	CSVAPHLNEQFF
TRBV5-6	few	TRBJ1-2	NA	TGTGCCAGCAGCTTGGAGGTGGAGAGCCTTTCCTATGGCTACACCTTC	CASSLEVESLSYGYTF
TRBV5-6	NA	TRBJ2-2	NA	TGTGCCAGCAGCTTGGCCCGGGACACGACCGGGGAGCTGTTTTTT	CASSLARDTTGELFF
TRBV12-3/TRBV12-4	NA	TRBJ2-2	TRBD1	TGTGCCAGCAGTGTCGACAGGGTAGATTCTACCGGGGAGCTGTTTTTT	CASSVDRVDSTGELFF
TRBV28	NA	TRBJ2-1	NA	TGTGCCAGCAGTTTCCCCACTAGCTTTTCCTACAATGAGCAGTTCTTC	CASSFPTSFSYNEQFF
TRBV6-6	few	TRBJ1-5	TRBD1	TGTGCCAGCATTGACAGGGACAATCAGCCCCAGCATTTT	CASIDRDNQPQHF
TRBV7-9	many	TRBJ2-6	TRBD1	TGTGCCAGCAGCGCGGGACAGGGGGGGCCTTCTGGGGCCAACGTCCTGACTTTC	CASSAGQGGPSGANVLTF
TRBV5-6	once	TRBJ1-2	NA	TGTGCCAGCAACCTAGAATCGTATGGCTACACCTTC	CASNLESYGYTF
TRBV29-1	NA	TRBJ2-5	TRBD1	TGCAGCGTAAACCCGACAGGGGACAGCGAGACCCAGTACTTC	CSVNPTGDSETQYF
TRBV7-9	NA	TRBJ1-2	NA	TGTGCCAGCAGCCCCCCCCAGGGAGATGATGGCTACACCTTC	CASSPPQGDDGYTF